What follows is one T cell receptor (beta chain) and its context. Its antigen is unidentified. Trimming took 1 base from V and 3 from J, leaving 7 bases between them. Germline CDR1 is SGHDT and CDR2 is YYEEEE. The CDR3 runs to 13 residues. This sample is drawn from a study of cytomegalovirus exposure and HLA in healthy donors. The PCR made use of 60 Vbeta and 13 Jbeta primers. Some clones are missing from TCRdb's copy, which holds only in-frame ones; the method was immunoSEQ multiplex PCR. The data show approximately 190,000 clones, 70% to 80% seen once. Whole-study results and caveats: Earlier findings revealed that most TCR beta V segments proved productive either about 87% or about 30% of the time.

The chain combines TRBV5-6 with TRBJ2-5, with D hard to call. The TCR originated in a woman in her 30s in good health and CMV-seropositive. The sequencing input was PBMCs. In nucleotides, the CDR3 is TGTGCCAGCAGCTTGAGCCTAAAAGAGACCCAGTACTTC. It translates to CASSLSLKETQYF.